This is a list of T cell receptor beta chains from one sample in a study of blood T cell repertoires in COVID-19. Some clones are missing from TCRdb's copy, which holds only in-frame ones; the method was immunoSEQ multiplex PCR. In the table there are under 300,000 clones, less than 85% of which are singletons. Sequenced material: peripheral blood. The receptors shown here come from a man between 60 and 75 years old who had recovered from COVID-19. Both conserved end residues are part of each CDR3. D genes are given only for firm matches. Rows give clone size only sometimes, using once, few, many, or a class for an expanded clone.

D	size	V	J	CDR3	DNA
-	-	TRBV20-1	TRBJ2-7	CSASQGTMGQYF	TGCAGTGCTAGTCAGGGGACAATGGGGCAGTACTTC
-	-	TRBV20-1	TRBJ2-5	CSASSGVFGGTQYF	TGCAGTGCTAGTTCAGGGGTGTTTGGGGGGACCCAGTACTTC
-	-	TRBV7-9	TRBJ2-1	CASSYPSGKRGFNEQFF	TGTGCCAGCAGCTACCCCTCCGGCAAACGCGGATTCAATGAGCAGTTCTTC
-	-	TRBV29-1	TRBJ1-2	CSVESGGYTF	TGCAGCGTTGAATCCGGGGGCTACACCTTC
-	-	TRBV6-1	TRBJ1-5	CASSDGTVQGGQPQHF	TGTGCCAGCAGTGACGGGACGGTACAGGGCGGTCAGCCCCAGCATTTT
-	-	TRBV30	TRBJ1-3	CAWSHREDTIYF	TGTGCCTGGAGTCACAGGGAAGACACCATATATTTT
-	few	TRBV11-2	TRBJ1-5	CASSLAPGNPQHF	TGTGCCAGCAGCTTAGCCCCGGGGAATCCCCAGCATTTT
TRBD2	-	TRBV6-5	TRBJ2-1	CASTRTSGGLNEQFF	TGTGCCAGCACCAGGACTAGCGGGGGGCTCAATGAGCAGTTCTTC
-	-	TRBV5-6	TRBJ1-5	CASSLRVGAGGNQPQHF	TGTGCCAGCAGCTTGCGCGTGGGCGCGGGTGGCAATCAGCCCCAGCATTTT
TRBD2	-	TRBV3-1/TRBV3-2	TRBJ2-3	CASSQGSGMGDTQYF	TGTGCCAGCAGCCAAGGAAGCGGGATGGGAGATACGCAGTATTTT
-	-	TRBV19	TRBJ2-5	CASSQQETQYF	TGTGCCAGTAGTCAGCAAGAGACCCAGTACTTC
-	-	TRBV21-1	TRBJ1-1	CASSKLGTGRGLAFF	TGTGCCAGCAGCAAATTGGGGACAGGGCGGGGGTTGGCTTTCTTT
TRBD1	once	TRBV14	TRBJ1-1	CASSDRGWDTEAFF	TGTGCCAGCAGCGACAGGGGTTGGGACACTGAAGCTTTCTTT
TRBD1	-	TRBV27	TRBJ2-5	CASSVAGTGQETQYF	TGTGCCAGCAGCGTCGCCGGGACAGGGCAAGAGACCCAGTACTTC
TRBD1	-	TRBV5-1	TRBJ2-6	CASSPRGQGASGANVLTF	TGCGCCAGCAGCCCCCGGGGACAGGGGGCATCTGGGGCCAACGTCCTGACTTTC
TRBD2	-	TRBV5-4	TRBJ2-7	CASSLGLAGGSYEQYF	TGTGCCAGCAGCTTGGGACTAGCGGGAGGAAGCTACGAGCAGTACTTC
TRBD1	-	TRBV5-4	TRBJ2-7	CASRRQGDFYEQYF	TGTGCCAGCAGACGACAGGGGGATTTCTACGAGCAGTACTTC
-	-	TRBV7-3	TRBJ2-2	CASSSGNTNTGELFF	TGTGCCAGCAGTTCAGGGAACACAAACACCGGGGAGCTGTTTTTT
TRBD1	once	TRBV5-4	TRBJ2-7	CASSTPTGERYEQYF	TGTGCCAGCAGCACCCCTACAGGGGAACGCTACGAGCAGTACTTC
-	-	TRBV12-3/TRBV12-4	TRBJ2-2	CASSLRVGELFF	TGTGCCAGCAGTTTGAGGGTCGGGGAGCTGTTTTTT
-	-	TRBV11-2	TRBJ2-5	CASSSGRETQYF	TGTGCCAGCAGCTCAGGGCGGGAGACCCAGTACTTC
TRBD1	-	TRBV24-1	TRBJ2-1	CATSDPGTGINEQFF	TGTGCCACCAGTGATCCCGGGACAGGGATAAATGAGCAGTTCTTC
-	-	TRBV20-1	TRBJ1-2	CSASSHDRSNYGYTF	TGCAGTGCTAGTTCCCATGACAGATCTAACTATGGCTACACCTTC
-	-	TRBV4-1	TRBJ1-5	CASSQDRVGDQPQHF	TGCGCCAGCAGCCAAGATCGGGTCGGCGATCAGCCCCAGCATTTT
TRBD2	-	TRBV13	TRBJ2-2	CASSLGRTSGGNTGELFF	TGTGCCAGCAGCTTAGGGCGGACTAGCGGGGGAAACACCGGGGAGCTGTTTTTT
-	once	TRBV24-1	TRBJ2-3	CATSPIDSLSRDTQYF	TGTGCCACCAGCCCTATCGACTCCCTTTCTAGAGATACGCAGTATTTT
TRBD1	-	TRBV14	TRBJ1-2	CASSQLQGVDGYTF	TGTGCCAGCAGCCAACTCCAGGGGGTAGACGGCTACACCTTC
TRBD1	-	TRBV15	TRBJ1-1	CATSRGQGTEAFF	TGTGCCACCAGCAGGGGACAGGGTACTGAAGCTTTCTTT
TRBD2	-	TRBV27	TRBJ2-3	CASSLLTSGRTDTQYF	TGTGCCAGCAGTCTTTTGACTAGCGGGCGTACAGATACGCAGTATTTT
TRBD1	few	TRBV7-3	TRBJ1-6	CASSWGQPNSPLHF	TGTGCCAGCAGCTGGGGACAGCCTAATTCACCCCTCCACTTT
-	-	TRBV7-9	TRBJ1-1	CASSTDSQLAEAFF	TGTGCCAGCAGCACCGACAGCCAGCTCGCTGAAGCTTTCTTT
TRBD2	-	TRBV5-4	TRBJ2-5	CASTFGGTSGQETQYF	TGTGCCAGCACCTTTGGGGGGACTAGCGGCCAAGAGACCCAGTACTTC
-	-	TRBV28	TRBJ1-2	CASGPLLTGYTF	TGTGCCAGCGGGCCCTTATTAACTGGCTACACCTTC
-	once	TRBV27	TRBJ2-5	CASSLSIGLRYQETQYF	TGTGCCAGCAGTTTATCGATCGGACTGCGGTACCAAGAGACCCAGTACTTC
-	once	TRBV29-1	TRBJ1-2	CSAEGDGKRGYTF	TGCAGCGCCGAGGGGGACGGAAAGCGTGGCTACACCTTC